Reported below is one TCR beta chain. CDR3 length: 18 amino acids. Trimming removed 1 base from V and 9 bases from J; junction bases left unmatched: 14. In germline, CDR1 is LGHDT, CDR2 YNNKEL (reference sequence). This record comes from a study of blood T cell repertoires in COVID-19. Study processing details: Nucleated cell counts were estimated from reference gene primer amplification. This table comes from immunoSEQ multiplex PCR, and its TCRdb copy is limited to in-frame clones, with some not included. V, J and clone size are those of that table, while D and trimming were read from the DNA. The sample includes about 85,000 clones, approximately 90% of them seen just once.

Material: peripheral blood. The J gene is TRBJ2-7, the V gene TRBV3-1 (or the pseudogene TRBV3-2), with 14 bases lining up with TRBD2. This receptor was obtained from a human donor with active COVID-19. The donor label of this sample is uncertain. The CDR3 coding sequence is TGTGCCAGCAGCCAAGGGACTAGCGGGGGGTCCAGGTTTTTGGTGCAGTACTTC. Translation: CASSQGTSGGSRFLVQYF.